The 29 T cell receptor beta chains listed next were all sequenced from one sample in a study of control samples from healthy donors and cancer patients. Generated by immunoSEQ multiplex PCR, the TCRdb table keeps only in-frame clones and is missing some. The table shows 150,000 to 200,000 clones, with 91% occurring only once. Sample: blood. Receptor source: a woman in her twenties or thirties in good health.

The sample holds one count of this clone. This chain joins TRBV5-1 and TRBJ2-5, with 12 positions matching TRBD1. The junction had 6 bases not matched to a gene; V was cut back by 4 bases and J by 5 bases. The V gene's germline CDR1 is SGHRS and CDR2 YFSETQ. The CDR3 loop spans 15 amino acids. The DNA for the CDR3 is TGCGCCAGCAGCGGGGGACAGGGGGCGAGGGAGACCCAGTACTTC. As protein: CASSGGQGARETQYF.

This clone was detected only once. V usage is TRBV19 and J usage is TRBJ1-2, with 9 bases lining up with TRBD1. The germline V gene encodes CDR1 LNHDA and CDR2 SQIVND (reference sequence). The CDR3 contains 15 residues. Trimming cost V 3 bases and J 4 bases; bases outside gene matches: 6. Here the CDR3 reads CASSIWGQGSYGYTF. In DNA form, the CDR3 reads TGTGCCAGTAGTATCTGGGGACAGGGAAGCTATGGCTACACCTTC. The full variable domain, with the rest looked up from reference TRBV19 and TRBJ1-2, is DGGITQSPKYLFRKEGQNVTLSCEQNLNHDAMYWYRQDPGQGLRLIYYSQIVNDFQKGDIAEGYSVSREKKESFPLTVTSAQKNPTAFYLCASSIWGQGSYGYTFGSGTRLTVV.

The rearrangement joins TRBV3-1 (or the pseudogene TRBV3-2) to TRBJ2-5; D is undetermined. Looked up from germline, CDR1 is LGHDT and CDR2 is YNNKEL (reference sequence). The CDR3 extends over 13 amino acids. Between the trimmed V and J ends, which lost 1 base and 1 base, there was a span of 4 bases. The CDR3 DNA is TGTGCCAGCAGCCAAGTGCTCCAAGAGACCCAGTACTTC. It specifies CASSQVLQETQYF.

The gene calls are TRBV28 and TRBJ2-7, with a tentative D call TRBD1 (6 bases). The CDR3 extends over 12 amino acids. Germline CDR1 is MDHEN and CDR2 is SYDVKM. The germline V and J ends were trimmed by 8 bases and 4 bases, with 12 bases remaining between them. The chain's CDR3 is CASGGRGYEQYF. CDR3 in DNA: TGTGCCAGCGGTGGCAGGGGATACGAGCAGTACTTC.

This clone occurred a few times. This chain joins TRBV7-2 and TRBJ1-6, with TRBD1 matching 7 bases. V lost 0 bases to trimming and J lost 7 bases; unmatched junction nucleotides: 0. The length of the CDR3 is 14 residues. Germline CDR1 SGHTA, CDR2 FQGNSA. The CDR3 bases are TGTGCCAGCAGCTTAGCGGGACAGAATTCACCCCTCCACTTT. Protein: CASSLAGQNSPLHF. Full variable domain (rest looked up from reference TRBV7-2 and TRBJ1-6): GAGVSQSPSNKVTEKGKDVELRCDPISGHTALYWYRQSLGQGLEFLIYFQGNSAPDKSGLPSDRFSAERTGGSVSTLTIQRTQQEDSAVYLCASSLAGQNSPLHFGNGTRLTVT.

The gene calls are TRBV7-9 and TRBJ2-3, with 7 bases matching TRBD1. The CDR3 consists of 15 residues. V shed 2 bases and J 4 bases; nucleotides not matched to a gene: 6. CDR1 and CDR2 (germline): SEHNR, FQNEAQ (reference sequence). The CDR3 is CASSLKGAGSDTQYF. The CDR3 DNA sequence: TGTGCCAGCAGCTTAAAGGGGGCAGGGTCAGATACGCAGTATTTT.

The V gene is TRBV5-6, the J gene TRBJ2-2, with 13 nucleotides matching TRBD2. V shed 2 bases and J 4 bases; nucleotides not matched to a gene: 2. The CDR3 consists of 16 residues. Germline CDR1 SGHDT, CDR2 YYEEEE. CDR3 nucleotide sequence: TGTGCCAGCAGCTTAGGACTAGCGGGAGCCACCGGGGAGCTGTTTTTT. Residues: CASSLGLAGATGELFF.

The chain has TRBV2 and TRBJ2-2; 8 bases map to TRBD1. Losses at the gene ends were 5 bases for V and 1 base for J; bases not matched to a gene: 3. The CDR3 loop spans 15 amino acids. Germline lookup yields CDR1 SNHLY and CDR2 FYNNEI. DNA for the CDR3: TGTGCCAGCAGTTCCGGGACAGGGAACACCGGGGAGCTGTTTTTT. The encoded protein is CASSSGTGNTGELFF.

The chain joins TRBV15 to TRBJ2-2; D perhaps matches TRBD2 (6 bases). The V gene's germline CDR1 is LNHNV and CDR2 YYDKDF (reference sequence). V lost 2 bases and J lost 3, with 13 bases in between. The CDR3 extends over 16 amino acids. CDR3 sequence: CATSRIRDLDTGELFF. CDR3 DNA: TGTGCCACCAGCAGAATCCGGGACTTAGACACCGGGGAGCTGTTTTTT.

The CDR3 bases are TGTGCCAGCAGTGTGACAGGGGGGAATTCACCCCTCCACTTT. This translates into CASSVTGGNSPLHF. The chain combines TRBV25-1 with TRBJ1-6, with TRBD1 matching over 9 bases. The V gene end was trimmed by 4 bases and the J gene end by 7 bases; junction bases not matched to a gene: 2. The CDR3 runs to 14 residues. Looked up from germline, CDR1 is MGHDK and CDR2 is SYGVNS.

The chain joins TRBV6-5 to TRBJ1-6; D remains unclear. Between the trimmed V and J ends, which lost 8 bases and 4 bases, there was a span of 9 bases. Germline V lookup: CDR1 MNHEY, CDR2 SVGAGI. The CDR3 is 13 residues long. The CDR3 sequence: CASSSDYNSPLHF. The CDR3 DNA is TGTGCCAGCTCTTCGGATTATAATTCACCCCTCCACTTT.

This sequence joins TRBV18 and TRBJ1-4; D gene ambiguous. The CDR3 has 15 amino acids. From germline, CDR1 is KGHSH and CDR2 LQKENI. Trimming removed 2 bases at V and 5 bases at J, with 12 bases between. The CDR3 sequence: CASSPGPAINEKLFF. The CDR3 DNA sequence: TGTGCCAGCTCACCAGGGCCAGCCATAAATGAAAAACTGTTTTTT. Together with reference TRBV18 and TRBJ1-4, the CDR3 gives the full variable domain: NAGVMQNPRHLVRRRGQEARLRCSPMKGHSHVYWYRQLPEEGLKFMVYLQKENIIDESGMPKERFSAEFPKEGPSILRIQQVVRGDSAAYFCASSPGPAINEKLFFGSGTQLSVL.

J is TRBJ2-5 and V is TRBV20-1; TRBD2 might be the D (6 bases). V lost 6 bases to trimming and J lost 4 bases, with 9 bases between them. Germline CDR1 reads DFQATT; CDR2 reads SNEGSKA (reference sequence). The CDR3 consists of 11 residues. CDR3 sequence (DNA): TGCAGTGCAGGGACTCCAGAGACCCAGTACTTC. It translates to CSAGTPETQYF.

This clone was seen once. The genes are TRBV7-2 and TRBJ2-5; 8 bases match TRBD1. This CDR3 contains 15 residues. Germline-derived CDR1 and CDR2 are SGHTA and FQGNSA. Losses at the gene ends were 6 bases for V and 2 bases for J; bases not matched to a gene: 8. The CDR3 DNA is TGTGCCAGCAGGCGACAGGGGACCACTCAAGAGACCCAGTACTTC. It encodes CASRRQGTTQETQYF.

The chain uses TRBV6-4 and TRBJ2-1; 12 bases agree with TRBD2. Germline V gene sequence: CDR1 MRHNA, CDR2 SNTAGT. The CDR3 is made up of 15 amino acids. The junction had 3 bases not matched to a gene; V was cut back by 6 bases and J by 3 bases. The CDR3 DNA reads as TGTGCCAGCAGCAAACTAGCGGGAGGCTACAATGAGCAGTTCTTC. Encoded protein: CASSKLAGGYNEQFF.

This clone showed up just once. This chain links TRBV5-4 with TRBJ2-2, with TRBD1 identical over 9 bases. After removal of 3 bases from V and 5 bases from J, the junction contained 5 bases not matched to a gene. The CDR3 length is 15 residues. CDR1 is SGHNT, CDR2 YYREEE, per germline (reference sequence). The CDR3 loop reads CASSSGTGWTGELFF. The DNA of the CDR3 is TGTGCCAGCAGCTCCGGGACAGGGTGGACCGGGGAGCTGTTTTTT.

This sequence joins TRBV6-1 and TRBJ1-5; 7 bases line up with TRBD1. CDR1 MNHNS and CDR2 SASEGT come from the germline V gene. The CDR3 covers 15 residues. The trim removed 2 bases at V and 5 bases at J, leaving 6 bases unmatched. In nucleotides, the CDR3 is TGTGCCAGCAGTGAACCCGACAGGGTCGATCAGCCCCAGCATTTT. This gives the protein CASSEPDRVDQPQHF.

This clone was counted between two and nine times. The chain recombines TRBV5-1 with TRBJ1-1; the match to TRBD1 covers 8 bases. Losses at the gene ends were 5 bases for V and 1 base for J; bases not matched to a gene: 10. From germline, CDR1 is SGHRS and CDR2 YFSETQ. This CDR3 has 16 amino acids. Here the CDR3 reads CASRDRESVGNTEAFF. CDR3 sequence (DNA): TGCGCCAGCAGGGACAGGGAGAGTGTCGGGAACACTGAAGCTTTCTTT.

This chain uses TRBV28 with TRBJ1-2; D is unclear. The ends were cut back, 3 bases at V and 2 bases at J, with 10 bases in the middle. The germline V gene encodes CDR1 MDHEN and CDR2 SYDVKM. The CDR3 runs 14 residues. The CDR3 nucleotides read TGTGCCAGCAGTTTCGGCAGATACAACTATGGCTACACCTTC. As protein: CASSFGRYNYGYTF.

This chain uses TRBV7-2 with TRBJ2-7; D is unresolved. From germline, CDR1 is SGHTA and CDR2 FQGNSA. Trimming took 6 bases from V and 0 from J, leaving 12 bases between them. The CDR3 sequence is 14 residues long. DNA for the CDR3: TGTGCCAGCAGAAAGGACCCAAGCTCCTACGAGCAGTACTTC. Protein product: CASRKDPSSYEQYF.

J is TRBJ1-4 and V is TRBV4-1, with TRBD1 matching 11 bases. CDR1 is MGHRA, CDR2 YSYEKL, per germline. The CDR3 sequence is 15 residues long. V lost 5 bases, J lost 9 bases, and 8 bases stayed unmatched. The CDR3: CASSGTGTGGQKLFF. CDR3 DNA sequence: TGCGCCAGCAGCGGGACCGGGACAGGGGGGCAAAAACTGTTTTTT.

The chain couples TRBV3-1 (or the pseudogene TRBV3-2) to TRBJ1-1; D is unresolved. V lost 2 bases and J 8 bases, leaving 9 bases between the germline ends. Germline CDR1 and CDR2: LGHDT and YNNKEL (reference sequence). This CDR3 comprises 12 residues. CDR3 in DNA: TGTGCCAGCAGCCAACCGGTGGGGGAAGCTTTCTTT. As protein: CASSQPVGEAFF.

J is TRBJ2-7 and V is TRBV5-1; 9 bases fit TRBD1. Per the germline V gene, CDR1 is SGHRS and CDR2 is YFSETQ. With V trimmed by 0 bases and J by 2 bases, 6 bases remained unmatched. The CDR3 has 16 residues. The DNA for the CDR3 is TGCGCCAGCAGCTTGGCCGGAGGGACAGGGACCTACGAGCAGTACTTC. It codes for CASSLAGGTGTYEQYF.

This chain links TRBV4-2 with TRBJ1-6, with TRBD1 identical over 7 bases. The germline CDR1 and CDR2 sequences are LGHNA and YNFKEQ. The CDR3 spans 15 residues. After removal of 7 bases from V and 5 bases from J, the junction contained 8 bases not matched to a gene. CDR3 in DNA: TGTGCCAGCACCCCCAGGGGGGGGGATAATTCACCCCTCCACTTT. This encodes CASTPRGGDNSPLHF.

The chain employs TRBV12-3 or TRBV12-4 and TRBJ2-7; 9 nucleotides line up with TRBD1. J gave up 3 bases and V 7 bases, and 4 bases lay outside the gene matches. The CDR3 totals 13 residues. In DNA form, the CDR3 reads TGTGCCAGCACCCGGACAGGGGTCTACGAGCAGTACTTC. Its protein product is CASTRTGVYEQYF.

The J gene is TRBJ2-2, the V gene TRBV4-3; no definite D call. The V gene's germline CDR1 is LGHNA and CDR2 YSLEER. V was cut by 1 base and J by 7 bases, with 13 bases left in between. The CDR3 totals 15 residues. The CDR3 nucleotides read TGCGCCAGCAGCCAAGGTGCGACCTACGGCGGGGAGCTGTTTTTT. The encoded protein is CASSQGATYGGELFF.

The chain joins TRBV9 to TRBJ1-6; 7 nucleotides line up with TRBD1. Trimming took 3 bases from V and 1 from J; bases not matched to a gene: 4. There are 16 residues in the CDR3. Looked up from germline, CDR1 is SGDLS and CDR2 is YYNGEE. This CDR3 reads CASSAPRGSYNSPLHF. For the CDR3, the DNA is TGTGCCAGCAGCGCACCCAGGGGGTCCTATAATTCACCCCTCCACTTT.

The gene calls are TRBV28 and TRBJ1-1, with TRBD1 matching over 9 bases. Germline-derived CDR1 and CDR2 are MDHEN and SYDVKM. Losses at the gene ends were 3 bases for V and 10 bases for J; bases not matched to a gene: 3. The CDR3 consists of 12 residues. Written as DNA, the CDR3 is TGTGCCAGCAGTTTGGGGACAGGGAGAGCTTTCTTT. Translating it yields CASSLGTGRAFF. Variable domain in full (rest from reference TRBV28 and TRBJ1-1): DVKVTQSSRYLVKRTGEKVFLECVQDMDHENMFWYRQDPGLGLRLIYFSYDVKMKEKGDIPEGYSVSREKKERFSLILESASTNQTSMYLCASSLGTGRAFFGQGTRLTVV.

The chain uses TRBV6-2 or TRBV6-3 and TRBJ2-7; D is unclear. Trimming took 0 bases from V and 2 from J, leaving 14 bases between them. The V gene's germline CDR1 is MNHEY and CDR2 SVGEGT. CDR3 length equals 16 residues. The CDR3 DNA sequence: TGTGCCAGCAGTTACTCTGCGGTAGCCCAGACCTACGAGCAGTACTTC. It encodes CASSYSAVAQTYEQYF.